The 17 T cell receptor beta chains below were found in one sample sequenced in a study of blood T cell repertoires in COVID-19. Profiled with immunoSEQ multiplex PCR; TCRdb holds only in-frame clones, not every one. The sample records roughly 99,000 clones, roughly 84% being singletons. What was sequenced was peripheral blood. These TCRs come from a human donor in a cohort sampled during active COVID-19.

CDR3 sequence (DNA): TGTGCCAGCAGCGTAGATCCCAGGATAGGAACCGGGGAGCTGTTTTTT. This translates into CASSVDPRIGTGELFF. The rearrangement uses TRBV9 and TRBJ2-2; unclear D gene. The CDR3 consists of 16 residues. V was pared by 0 bases and J by 5 bases, with 14 bases between. Germline V lookup: CDR1 SGDLS, CDR2 YYNGEE.

The gene calls are TRBV6-2 or TRBV6-3 and TRBJ2-7; 13 bases line up with TRBD2. After removal of 5 bases from V and 3 bases from J, the junction contained 7 bases not matched to a gene. This CDR3 region has 16 residues. CDR1 is MNHEY and CDR2 is SVGEGT in the germline V gene. For the CDR3, the DNA is TGTGCCAGCAGTCCCATTGGACTAGCGGGAGACTACGAGCAGTACTTC. It translates to CASSPIGLAGDYEQYF.

Comments on this clone: The same CDR3 can be traced to other DNA sequences in this sample. The CDR3 sequence: CASSLSGTEAFF. CDR3 in DNA: TGTGCCAGCAGTTTGTCGGGCACTGAAGCTTTCTTT. The V gene is TRBV28, the J gene TRBJ1-1; D is uncertain. This CDR3 is built from 12 residues. V lost 3 bases and J lost 4, with 6 bases in between. Germline V gene lookup returns CDR1 MDHEN and CDR2 SYDVKM. Full variable domain (missing parts from reference TRBV28 and TRBJ1-1): DVKVTQSSRYLVKRTGEKVFLECVQDMDHENMFWYRQDPGLGLRLIYFSYDVKMKEKGDIPEGYSVSREKKERFSLILESASTNQTSMYLCASSLSGTEAFFGQGTRLTVV.

V is TRBV19 and J is TRBJ2-7; 7 bases are shared with TRBD2. The length of the CDR3 is 15 residues. Trimming cost V 2 bases and J 2 bases; bases outside gene matches: 6. From germline, CDR1 is LNHDA and CDR2 SQIVND (reference sequence). This chain's CDR3 is CASSILRGGTYEQYF. For the CDR3, the DNA is TGTGCCAGTAGTATACTTCGCGGGGGAACCTACGAGCAGTACTTC.

This clone is labeled as medium-sized. CDR3 sequence (DNA): TGTGCCAGCAGTTTATCGACAGGGGTCTATGGCTACACCTTC. It specifies CASSLSTGVYGYTF. This chain uses TRBV27 with TRBJ1-2; TRBD1 agrees at 8 bases. Germline CDR1 MNHEY, CDR2 SMNVEV (reference sequence). Trimming cost V 0 bases and J 4 bases; bases outside gene matches: 1. CDR3 length: 14 amino acids.

The chain has TRBV6-6 and TRBJ1-4; possible D gene TRBD1, 6 bases. Trimming took off 6 bases at V and 8 bases at J, with 19 bases between the two ends. The CDR3 extends over 15 amino acids. The germline CDR1 and CDR2 sequences are MNHNY and SVGAGI (reference sequence). CDR3 in amino acids: CASRKEWGRGEKLFF. As DNA, the CDR3 is TGTGCCAGCAGGAAGGAATGGGGGCGGGGGGAAAAACTGTTTTTT.

This chain links TRBV4-1 with TRBJ2-4, with TRBD1 matching 11 bases. With V trimmed by 0 bases and J by 0 bases, 10 bases remained unmatched. The germline gives CDR1 MGHRA, CDR2 YSYEKL. This CDR3 spans 20 amino acids. The CDR3 coding sequence is TGCGCCAGCAGCCAAGATGGAGGGGGACAGGGGGTAATAGCCAAAAACATTCAGTACTTC. Amino acid sequence: CASSQDGGGQGVIAKNIQYF.

The chain couples TRBV7-8 to TRBJ1-3; D unclear. The length of the CDR3 is 11 residues. CDR1 SGHVS and CDR2 FQNEAQ come from the germline V gene. Trimming stripped 5 bases from V and 8 bases from J, with 7 bases between. The CDR3 loop is CASSLGDTIYF. The CDR3 bases are TGTGCCAGCAGCCTGGGAGACACCATATATTTT.

Here the CDR3 reads CASSLFGGYQPQHF. CDR3 DNA sequence: TGTGCCAGCAGTTTATTCGGGGGTTATCAGCCCCAGCATTTT. The chain uses TRBV27 and TRBJ1-5; D perhaps matches TRBD1 (5 bases). The CDR3 runs 14 residues. Germline V gene data show CDR1 as MNHEY and CDR2 as SMNVEV (reference sequence). V was clipped by 1 base and J by 5 bases, with 9 bases between them.

The chain is built from TRBV28 and TRBJ1-2; no clear D. The CDR3 runs 13 residues. Trimming took 5 bases from V and 5 from J, leaving 12 bases between them. Germline CDR1 MDHEN, CDR2 SYDVKM. The CDR3 bases are TGTGCCAGCAGTGCCCCAAGAGGGTATGGCTACACCTTC. It encodes CASSAPRGYGYTF.

The rearrangement joins TRBV12-3 or TRBV12-4 to TRBJ2-3, with a tentative D call TRBD1 (6 bases). V lost 6 bases to trimming and J lost 6 bases, with 10 bases between them. The CDR3 is 12 residues long. The CDR3 is CASRQGTDTQYF. The CDR3 DNA is TGTGCCAGCAGACAGGGTACCGATACGCAGTATTTT.

There are a few counts of this clone. V is TRBV18 and J is TRBJ1-6; possibly TRBD1 for D (5 bases). Per the germline V gene, CDR1 is KGHSH and CDR2 is LQKENI. The CDR3 spans 14 residues. Trimming left V 3 bases short and J 7 bases short, with 10 bases between. This CDR3 is CASSPARENSPLHF. The CDR3 DNA sequence: TGTGCCAGCTCACCGGCCAGGGAAAATTCACCCCTCCACTTT.

The chain employs TRBV19 and TRBJ2-2; 10 nucleotides agree with TRBD1. The CDR3 covers 16 residues. Unmatched junction bases numbered 8, after V lost 5 bases and J lost 5 bases. The germline gives CDR1 LNHDA, CDR2 SQIVND (reference sequence). CDR3 region: CASSPTDRGPTGELFF. In nucleotides, the CDR3 is TGTGCCAGTAGTCCGACCGACAGGGGGCCGACCGGGGAGCTGTTTTTT.

The chain employs TRBV7-2 and TRBJ2-7, with 9 bases matching TRBD1. The CDR3 runs to 16 residues. The V gene end was trimmed by 4 bases and the J gene end by 2 bases; junction bases not matched to a gene: 9. Germline CDR1 and CDR2: SGHTA and FQGNSA. This CDR3 is CASSSNTGTGTYEQYF. The CDR3 DNA reads TGTGCCAGCAGCTCCAATACCGGGACAGGGACCTACGAGCAGTACTTC.

V usage is TRBV5-1 and J usage is TRBJ2-3, with 10 bases matching TRBD2. Germline V CDR1 and CDR2: SGHRS, YFSETQ. V dropped 3 bases and J dropped 0; count of bases not matched to a gene: 16. This CDR3 is 20 amino acids long. The CDR3 DNA follows: TGCGCCAGCAGCTGGGGGGCAGCGGGAGGGCCCGGACCTAGCACAGATACGCAGTATTTT. It encodes CASSWGAAGGPGPSTDTQYF. Looking up the rest from reference TRBV5-1 and TRBJ2-3 gives the full variable domain: KAGVTQTPRYLIKTRGQQVTLSCSPISGHRSVSWYQQTPGQGLQFLFEYFSETQRNKGNFPGRFSGRQFSNSRSEMNVSTLELGDSALYLCASSWGAAGGPGPSTDTQYFGPGTRLTVL.

This CDR3 reads CASSPSWGRLLPDTQYF. In nucleotides, the CDR3 is TGCGCCAGCAGTCCTTCATGGGGGAGGCTCTTGCCAGATACGCAGTATTTT. This chain uses TRBV23-1 with TRBJ2-3; a weak D match, TRBD2 (6 bases). TRBV23-1 is designated an ORF whose function remains uncertain. The CDR3 runs to 17 residues. Trimming pared 4 bases from V and 4 bases from J, leaving 21 bases between.

The rearrangement links TRBV11-2 to TRBJ1-6; perhaps TRBD1 as D (6 bases). In germline, CDR1 is SGHAT, CDR2 FQNNGV. V lost 2 bases, J lost 10 bases, and 12 bases lay in between. The CDR3 contains 14 residues. This chain's CDR3 is CASSLLQGESPLHF. CDR3 in DNA: TGTGCCAGCAGCTTACTACAGGGTGAATCACCCCTCCACTTT.